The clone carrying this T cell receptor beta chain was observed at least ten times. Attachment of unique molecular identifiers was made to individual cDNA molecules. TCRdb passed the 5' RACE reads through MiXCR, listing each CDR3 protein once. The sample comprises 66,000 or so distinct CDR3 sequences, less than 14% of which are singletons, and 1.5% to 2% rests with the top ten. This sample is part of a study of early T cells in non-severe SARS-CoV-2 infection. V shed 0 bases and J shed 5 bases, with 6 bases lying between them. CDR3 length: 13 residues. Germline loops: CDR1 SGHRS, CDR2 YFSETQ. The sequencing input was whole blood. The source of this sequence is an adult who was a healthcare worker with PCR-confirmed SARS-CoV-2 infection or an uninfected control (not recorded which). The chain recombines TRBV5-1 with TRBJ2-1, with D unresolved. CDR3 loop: CASSLAYNNEQFF. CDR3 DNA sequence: TGCGCCAGCAGCTTGGCATATAACAATGAGCAGTTCTTC.